This is a list of T cell receptor beta chains from one sample in a study of PD-L1 blockade in urothelial cancer. Assay: immunoSEQ multiplex PCR; the TCRdb copy retains only in-frame clones and omits some. The sample lists some 45,000 clones, more than 70% seen once, with almost 4% in the top ten. Sequenced here: PBMCs, sampled around atezolizumab (anti-PD-L1) treatment. The receptors derive from a man older than 75 with urothelial cancer. Both conserved end residues are part of each CDR3. The D gene is left open where the match is weak. Size values are once, few and many counts, or a class for expanded clones, and some rows have none.

cdr3_aa	cdr3_nt	j_call	d_call	clone_size	v_call
CASSIGLAGAYEQYF	TGTGCCAGTAGTATAGGACTAGCGGGAGCCTACGAGCAGTACTTC	TRBJ2-7	TRBD2	NA	TRBV19
CASSPQPGLAGGWGKNIQYF	TGTGCCAGCAGCCCCCAACCGGGACTAGCGGGAGGTTGGGGCAAAAACATTCAGTACTTC	TRBJ2-4	TRBD2	NA	TRBV9
CASSGLRGRAVNEQFF	TGCGCCAGCAGCGGTCTTCGCGGGAGGGCCGTCAATGAGCAGTTCTTC	TRBJ2-1	TRBD2	NA	TRBV5-1
CASSASGRDYEQYF	TGTGCCAGCAGTGCTAGCGGGAGGGACTACGAGCAGTACTTC	TRBJ2-7	TRBD2	NA	TRBV7-9
CASSPTSDEQFF	TGTGCCAGCTCACCAACGAGCGATGAGCAGTTCTTC	TRBJ2-1	NA	NA	TRBV18
CASSLTSGSYEQYF	TGCGCCAGCAGCTTGACTAGCGGCTCCTACGAGCAGTACTTC	TRBJ2-7	TRBD2	NA	TRBV5-1
CASSPRTLHRTTEAFF	TGTGCCAGCAGCCCCCGAACCCTCCACAGGACCACTGAAGCTTTCTTT	TRBJ1-1	NA	NA	TRBV5-6
CASSLKAHRGTYNEQFF	TGTGCCAGCAGCTTGAAGGCACACAGGGGAACCTACAATGAGCAGTTCTTC	TRBJ2-1	TRBD1	NA	TRBV5-4
CASSERQEQFF	TGTGCCAGCAGTGAACGACAAGAGCAGTTCTTC	TRBJ2-1	NA	NA	TRBV2
CASSQDRSASYEQYF	TGTGCCAGCAGTCAGGACAGGTCCGCCTCCTACGAGCAGTACTTC	TRBJ2-7	TRBD1	NA	TRBV7-2
CASSTYSGNTIYF	TGTGCCAGTAGTACCTACTCTGGAAACACCATATATTTT	TRBJ1-3	NA	NA	TRBV19
CASSPGQGEIETQYF	TGTGCCAGCAGCCCTGGACAGGGAGAAATAGAGACCCAGTACTTC	TRBJ2-5	TRBD1	NA	TRBV13
CASSSNSGKSADTQYF	TGTGCCAGCAGCTCGAATTCAGGGAAGAGCGCAGATACGCAGTATTTT	TRBJ2-3	NA	NA	TRBV7-8
CASSEDYRDRNEKLFF	TGCGCCAGCAGCGAAGACTACCGGGACAGAAATGAAAAACTGTTTTTT	TRBJ1-4	TRBD1	NA	TRBV5-1
CASSLARQGTAEQFF	TGCGCCAGCAGCTTGGCCCGGCAGGGTACCGCTGAGCAGTTCTTC	TRBJ2-1	NA	once	TRBV5-1
CASSLRRGRVRTDTQYF	TGTGCCAGCAGCTTAAGACGGGGGAGAGTGCGGACAGATACGCAGTATTTT	TRBJ2-3	NA	NA	TRBV11-2
CASSARTSGSSYNEQFF	TGTGCCAGCAGCGCACGGACTAGCGGGAGTTCCTACAATGAGCAGTTCTTC	TRBJ2-1	NA	few	TRBV21-1
CAWSVLSGIYGYTF	TGTGCCTGGAGTGTACTTTCCGGGATCTATGGCTACACCTTC	TRBJ1-2	NA	NA	TRBV30
CASSITAGNYGYTF	TGTGCCAGTAGTATAACTGCAGGAAACTATGGCTACACCTTC	TRBJ1-2	NA	NA	TRBV19
CASSPPVGETQYF	TGCGCCAGCAGCCCCCCGGTCGGGGAGACCCAGTACTTC	TRBJ2-5	NA	NA	TRBV5-1
CASSSGAGQETQYF	TGCGCCAGCAGTTCAGGTGCGGGGCAAGAGACCCAGTACTTC	TRBJ2-5	NA	NA	TRBV4-1
CASSSPSGLAASTDTQYF	TGTGCCAGTAGTTCCCCCTCAGGACTAGCGGCTAGCACAGATACGCAGTATTTT	TRBJ2-3	TRBD2	NA	TRBV19
CASSLDLRSPYNEQFF	TGTGCCAGCAGCTTAGATTTGCGCTCCCCTTACAATGAGCAGTTCTTC	TRBJ2-1	NA	NA	TRBV11-2
CASRKTGAPLLAGYTDTQYF	TGTGCCAGCAGGAAAACAGGGGCTCCTCTTCTAGCGGGGTACACAGATACGCAGTATTTT	TRBJ2-3	TRBD2	once	TRBV2
CASSLVLGAGTEAFF	TGTGCCAGCAGCTTAGTTCTGGGGGCGGGCACTGAAGCTTTCTTT	TRBJ1-1	NA	NA	TRBV7-2